Listed here are 30 T cell receptor beta chains from one sample, sequenced in a study of cytomegalovirus exposure and HLA in healthy donors. The PCR contained 60 Vbeta and 13 Jbeta primers. Measured with immunoSEQ multiplex PCR; TCRdb has only the in-frame clones, and not every one. The sample holds about 200,000 clones; approximately 79% are singletons and the top ten take 1.5% to 2%. Material for sequencing was PBMCs. These receptors came from a man in his fifties in good health and CMV-seronegative.

This chain joins TRBV29-1 and TRBJ1-5, with D possibly matching TRBD1 (5 bases). The germline CDR1 and CDR2 sequences are SQVTM and ANQGSEA. Between the trimmed V and J ends, which lost 6 bases and 3 bases, there was a span of 15 bases. The CDR3 contains 14 residues. The CDR3 DNA sequence: TGCAGCGTCAAAGACGGGGGGAACAATCAGCCCCAGCATTTT. This codes for CSVKDGGNNQPQHF.

The chain recombines TRBV10-3 with TRBJ2-1; 13 bases line up with TRBD2. The CDR3 consists of 15 residues. J lost 8 bases, V lost 5 bases, and 6 bases had no gene match. Germline CDR1 and CDR2: ENHRY and SYGVKD. CDR3: CAISSGTSGTDEQFF. The CDR3 nucleotides are TGTGCCATCAGTTCCGGGACTAGCGGGACAGATGAGCAGTTCTTC.

The chain links TRBV5-1 to TRBJ2-7; 7 bases map to TRBD1. This CDR3 has 13 residues. Germline-derived CDR1 and CDR2 are SGHRS and YFSETQ. V trimming: 1 base; J trimming: 3 bases; junction bases outside the gene matches: 1. CDR3 sequence: CASSLQGDYEQYF. The CDR3 DNA sequence: TGCGCCAGCAGCTTGCAGGGGGACTACGAGCAGTACTTC.

The genes are TRBV5-4 and TRBJ2-2; D gene ambiguous. CDR3 size: 15 residues. Germline V lookup: CDR1 SGHNT, CDR2 YYREEE (reference sequence). Trimming stripped 0 bases from V and 3 bases from J, with 9 bases between. In DNA form, the CDR3 reads TGTGCCAGCAGCTTGGAGGTACAGTACACCGGGGAGCTGTTTTTT. Encoded protein: CASSLEVQYTGELFF.

The chain has TRBV30 and TRBJ2-6; the match to TRBD2 covers 7 bases. Germline CDR1 GTSNPN, CDR2 SVGIG (reference sequence). This CDR3 region has 18 residues. Trimming cost V 1 base and J 0 bases; bases outside gene matches: 9. CDR3 sequence (DNA): TGTGCCTGGAGTGGATTGGGCAGGGACTACTCTGGGGCCAACGTCCTGACTTTC. Its translation is CAWSGLGRDYSGANVLTF.

The rearrangement joins TRBV21-1 to TRBJ1-2; the D call in the table, TRBD1, was not verified against the DNA. TRBV21-1 is a pseudogene segment. The CDR3 has 18 residues. The CDR3 sequence: CASNREGGRGETFYGYTF. The DNA for the CDR3 is TGTGCCAGCAACAGAGAAGGGGGCAGGGGGGAAACCTTCTATGGCTACACCTTC.

The CDR3, as DNA: TGTGCCAGCAGGGACCCGGGACTAGCGTCCTACGAGCAGTACTTC. Translation: CASRDPGLASYEQYF. V and J are TRBV5-4 and TRBJ2-7; 10 bases line up with TRBD2. There are 15 residues in the CDR3. J was trimmed by 1 base and V by 5 bases; bases with no gene match: 6. In germline, CDR1 is SGHNT, CDR2 YYREEE (reference sequence).

This sequence joins TRBV11-2 and TRBJ2-2; 8 positions agree with TRBD1. Germline CDR1 SGHAT, CDR2 FQNNGV. There are 16 residues in the CDR3. V shed 4 bases and J 5 bases; nucleotides not matched to a gene: 9. The CDR3 here is CASSSSTGASTGELFF. CDR3 DNA sequence: TGTGCCAGCAGCTCATCGACAGGGGCCAGTACCGGGGAGCTGTTTTTT.

CDR3 bases: TGTGCCAGCAGCTATTCCGGGACAGGGACCTACGAGCAGTACTTC. It specifies CASSYSGTGTYEQYF. This chain connects TRBV13 to TRBJ2-7; 9 bases map to TRBD1. This CDR3 is built from 15 residues. Germline trimming cut 4 bases from V and 2 bases from J; bases unmatched to any gene: 6. Germline loops: CDR1 PRHDT, CDR2 FYEKMQ (reference sequence).

This clone was observed once. The chain joins TRBV6-1 to TRBJ1-1; the D is unclear. In germline, CDR1 is MNHNS, CDR2 SASEGT. The V end lost 2 bases, the J end lost 6 bases, and 4 bases lay between the germline ends. The CDR3 totals 11 residues. Written as DNA, the CDR3 is TGTGCCAGCAGTGAACGGTCTGAAGCTTTCTTT. The encoded protein is CASSERSEAFF.

This clone turned up a few times. The chain carries TRBV6-5 and TRBJ2-7; D may be TRBD1 (6 bases). Trimming stripped 6 bases from V and 6 bases from J, with 21 bases between. Germline assignment: CDR1 MNHEY and CDR2 SVGAGI. This CDR3 has 15 amino acids. CDR3 protein: CASSPGHGFFSEQYF. As DNA, the CDR3 is TGTGCCAGCAGCCCGGGACACGGGTTTTTTTCCGAGCAGTACTTC.

The chain uses TRBV18 and TRBJ2-7, with TRBD1 matching over 7 bases. This CDR3 is 14 amino acids long. Germline CDR1 and CDR2: KGHSH and LQKENI. The ends lost 2 bases at V and 3 bases at J; junction bases unmatched: 4. The CDR3 sequence is CASSPGTASYEQYF. The CDR3 nucleotides read TGTGCCAGCTCACCAGGGACAGCAAGCTACGAGCAGTACTTC.

The rearrangement links TRBV28 to TRBJ2-4; D gene uncertain. Germline V lookup: CDR1 MDHEN, CDR2 SYDVKM. This CDR3 is built from 13 residues. With 6 bases removed from V and 9 bases from J, the gap between germline ends came to 15 bases. The CDR3 region is CASRNYPKSIQYF. CDR3 coding DNA: TGTGCCAGCAGGAACTATCCAAAGAGCATTCAGTACTTC.

This clone was recorded a few times. This rearrangement joins TRBV5-1 to TRBJ2-1, with 8 bases identical to TRBD2. The CDR3 consists of 15 residues. V was pared by 6 bases and J by 0 bases, with 5 bases of the junction left unmatched. In germline, CDR1 is SGHRS, CDR2 YFSETQ. The CDR3 protein is CASTGGVHSYNEQFF. CDR3 bases: TGCGCCAGCACCGGGGGGGTTCACTCCTACAATGAGCAGTTCTTC.

Here the CDR3 DNA reads TGCGCCAGCGGGAATAGCGGATACAATGAGCAGTTCTTC. This sequence encodes CASGNSGYNEQFF. The chain employs TRBV5-1 and TRBJ2-1; tentative D call: TRBD2 (6 bases). Germline-derived CDR1 and CDR2 are SGHRS and YFSETQ. Trimming removed 7 bases from V and 4 bases from J, with 12 bases in between. This CDR3 is built from 13 residues.

Note on this clone: An end of the junction differs from the germline gene, which may be a read error. The V call is TRBV25-1, the J call TRBJ2-7; possible D gene TRBD1, 5 bases. This CDR3 is built from 16 residues. Germline CDR1 and CDR2: MGHDK and SYGVNS. The CDR3 DNA reads TGTGCCAGCAGTGATCAGGGTCAGGACCGATCCTACGGGCAGTACTTC. This codes for CASSDQGQDRSYGQYF.

The chain joins TRBV2 to TRBJ1-1; possible D gene TRBD1, 6 bases. CDR3 length equals 15 residues. From germline, CDR1 is SNHLY and CDR2 FYNNEI. V lost 6 bases and J 4 bases, leaving 18 bases between the germline ends. In DNA form, the CDR3 reads TGTGCCAGCAGCGGTTGGGACATTGAAGGCACTGAAGCTTTCTTT. Residues: CASSGWDIEGTEAFF. The full variable domain, rest sourced from reference TRBV2 and TRBJ1-1, is EPEVTQTPSHQVTQMGQEVILRCVPISNHLYFYWYRQILGQKVEFLVSFYNNEISEKSEIFDDQFSVERPDGSNFTLKIRSTKLEDSAMYFCASSGWDIEGTEAFFGQGTRLTVV.

The rearrangement uses TRBV7-9 and TRBJ2-4, with a weak D call TRBD2 (6 bases). V was pared by 5 bases and J by 0 bases, with 8 bases between. CDR3 length: 14 residues. Germline V gene data show CDR1 as SEHNR and CDR2 as FQNEAQ (reference sequence). The CDR3 nucleotides are TGTGCCAGCAGCCAGGGACTAGCCAAAAACATTCAGTACTTC. Translation gives CASSQGLAKNIQYF.

The gene calls are TRBV29-1 and TRBJ2-7, with D maybe TRBD1 (6 bases). This CDR3 contains 14 residues. Germline values: CDR1 SQVTM, CDR2 ANQGSEA. The V end was cut by 4 bases, the J end by 2 bases, with 15 bases between. The CDR3 here is CSVVLLDRAYEQYF. The CDR3 DNA reads TGCAGCGTTGTTCTTTTGGACAGAGCCTACGAGCAGTACTTC.

V usage is TRBV6-5 and J usage is TRBJ1-5; the match to TRBD1 covers 8 bases. V was clipped by 0 bases and J by 6 bases; unmatched bases: 4. Germline V CDR1 and CDR2: MNHEY, SVGAGI. The CDR3 runs to 15 residues. The CDR3 sequence: CASSYSTGASQPQHF. CDR3 sequence (DNA): TGTGCCAGCAGTTACTCGACAGGGGCAAGTCAGCCCCAGCATTTT.

The chain uses TRBV7-6 and TRBJ2-7, with D perhaps TRBD1 (6 bases). CDR3 length: 14 amino acids. Germline CDR1 and CDR2: SGHVS and FNYEAQ. Trimming pared 1 base from V and 2 bases from J, leaving 9 bases between. CDR3 DNA sequence: TGTGCCAGCAGCTTAGAACAGGGCCCCTACGAGCAGTACTTC. It yields the protein CASSLEQGPYEQYF.

The V gene is TRBV9, the J gene TRBJ1-1; 7 nucleotides match TRBD1. The CDR3 has 16 residues. Germline CDR1 reads SGDLS; CDR2 reads YYNGEE. V trimming: 3 bases; J trimming: 0 bases; junction bases outside the gene matches: 8. CDR3 residues: CASSAVPGQLNTEAFF. The CDR3, as DNA: TGTGCCAGCAGCGCCGTTCCGGGACAGCTGAACACTGAAGCTTTCTTT.

The chain combines TRBV2 with TRBJ2-7; D unclear. The CDR3 contains 12 residues. Germline V lookup: CDR1 SNHLY, CDR2 FYNNEI. Trimming left V 6 bases short and J 3 bases short, with 9 bases between. CDR3 bases: TGTGCCAGCAGCGCAAGCCTCTACGAGCAGTACTTC. It specifies CASSASLYEQYF.

The rearrangement uses TRBV4-1 and TRBJ1-1; D call uncertain. V was shortened by 6 bases and J by 0 bases, with 8 bases between the two germline ends. This CDR3 is built from 13 residues. Per the germline V gene, CDR1 is MGHRA and CDR2 is YSYEKL. The CDR3 DNA reads TGCGCCAGCAGGTCCGTCTTGAACACTGAAGCTTTCTTT. Translation: CASRSVLNTEAFF.

The rearrangement links TRBV5-1 to TRBJ2-7, with 7 bases that match TRBD1. This CDR3 is 13 amino acids long. Per germline, CDR1 SGHRS and CDR2 YFSETQ. V trimming: 3 bases; J trimming: 4 bases; junction bases outside the gene matches: 4. The CDR3 loop is CASSSTGVYEQYF. The CDR3 DNA reads as TGCGCCAGCAGCTCCACAGGGGTTTACGAGCAGTACTTC.

The rearrangement links TRBV18 to TRBJ1-5, with TRBD1 identical over 7 bases. Germline V gene lookup returns CDR1 KGHSH and CDR2 LQKENI. The CDR3 has 13 residues. The ends lost 5 bases at V and 2 bases at J; junction bases unmatched: 0. CDR3 loop: CASSGQGNQPQHF. CDR3 DNA: TGTGCCAGCTCAGGACAGGGCAATCAGCCCCAGCATTTT.

This clone was counted once. V is TRBV19 and J is TRBJ2-3; D is perhaps TRBD2 (5 bases). V lost 8 bases and J 5 bases, leaving 17 bases between the germline ends. The germline V gene encodes CDR1 LNHDA and CDR2 SQIVND (reference sequence). The CDR3 sequence is 14 residues long. The CDR3 spells CASADWEPKDTQYF. The CDR3 bases are TGTGCCAGTGCGGACTGGGAGCCCAAAGATACGCAGTATTTT.

This sequence joins TRBV27 and TRBJ2-1; 8 bases are a match to TRBD1. V shed 6 bases, J shed 12 bases, and the junction held 4 bases outside the gene matches. This CDR3 has 11 amino acids. Germline-derived CDR1 and CDR2 are MNHEY and SMNVEV (reference sequence). Here the CDR3 DNA reads TGTGCCAGCAGGTGGGACAGGCTGCAGTTCTTC. Its protein is CASRWDRLQFF.

V gene TRBV5-1 combines with J gene TRBJ2-7; TRBD1 might be the D (6 bases). Trimming shortened V by 5 bases and J by 2 bases, and 14 bases separated the two germline ends. Per the germline V gene, CDR1 is SGHRS and CDR2 is YFSETQ. The CDR3 runs 14 residues. The DNA of the CDR3 is TGCGCCAGCAGTTCCGGACAGAATGCCTACGAGCAGTACTTC. Translation gives CASSSGQNAYEQYF.

The chain is built from TRBV27 and TRBJ1-5; 7 bases fit TRBD1. The V gene end was trimmed by 6 bases and the J gene end by 7 bases; junction bases not matched to a gene: 12. Germline V gene lookup returns CDR1 MNHEY and CDR2 SMNVEV (reference sequence). This CDR3 has 15 residues. In DNA form, the CDR3 reads TGTGCCAGCAGGCACGACAGACAGGGTGGACAGCCCCAGCATTTT. Protein product: CASRHDRQGGQPQHF.